The entry below describes one T cell receptor beta chain. The protocol was immunoSEQ multiplex PCR, while the TCRdb copy is restricted to in-frame clones and leaves out a portion. The sample lists about 45,000 clones; over 80% were seen once. This record comes from a study of blood T cell repertoires in COVID-19. About the study: The origin of the acute and convalescent COVID-19 samples was the United States, Italy and Spain.

Sequencing used peripheral blood. The receptor was isolated from a man at least 80 years old in a cohort sampled during active COVID-19.

CDR3 coding DNA: TGCGCCAGCAGCACCGGACAGGGGGGATGGGGCGAGCAGTACTTC. This translates into CASSTGQGGWGEQYF. This rearrangement joins TRBV5-1 to TRBJ2-7; 10 bases align to TRBD1. Germline-derived CDR1 and CDR2 are SGHRS and YFSETQ. CDR3 length: 15 amino acids. Trimming at V came to 4 bases and at J to 6 bases, leaving 10 bases not matched to a gene. Filled out from reference TRBV5-1 and TRBJ2-7, the complete variable domain reads KAGVTQTPRYLIKTRGQQVTLSCSPISGHRSVSWYQQTPGQGLQFLFEYFSETQRNKGNFPGRFSGRQFSNSRSEMNVSTLELGDSALYLCASSTGQGGWGEQYFGPGTRLTVT.